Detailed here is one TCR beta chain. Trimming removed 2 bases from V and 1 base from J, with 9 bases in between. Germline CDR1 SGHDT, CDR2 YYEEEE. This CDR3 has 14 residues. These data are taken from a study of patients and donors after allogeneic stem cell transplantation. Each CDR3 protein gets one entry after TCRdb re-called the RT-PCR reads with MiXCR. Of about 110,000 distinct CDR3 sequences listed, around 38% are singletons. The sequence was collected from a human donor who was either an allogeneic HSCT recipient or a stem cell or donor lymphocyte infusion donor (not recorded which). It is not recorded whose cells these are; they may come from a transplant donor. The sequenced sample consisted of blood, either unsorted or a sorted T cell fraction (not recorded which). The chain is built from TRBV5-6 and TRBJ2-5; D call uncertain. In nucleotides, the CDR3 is TGTGCCAGCAGCTTCGTCACATCCCAAGAGACCCAGTACTTC. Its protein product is CASSFVTSQETQYF.